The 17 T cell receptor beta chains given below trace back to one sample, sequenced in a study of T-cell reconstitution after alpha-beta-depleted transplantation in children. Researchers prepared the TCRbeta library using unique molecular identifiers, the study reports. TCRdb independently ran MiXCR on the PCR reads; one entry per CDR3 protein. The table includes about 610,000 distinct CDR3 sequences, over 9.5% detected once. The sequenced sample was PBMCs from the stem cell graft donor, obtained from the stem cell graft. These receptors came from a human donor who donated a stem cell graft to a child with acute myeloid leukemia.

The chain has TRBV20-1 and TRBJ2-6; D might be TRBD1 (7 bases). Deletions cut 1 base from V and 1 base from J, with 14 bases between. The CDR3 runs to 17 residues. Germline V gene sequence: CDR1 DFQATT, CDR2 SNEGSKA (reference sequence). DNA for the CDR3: TGCAGTGCTAGAGCTAAGACAGGGAGGTCTGGGGCCAACGTCCTGACTTTC. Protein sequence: CSARAKTGRSGANVLTF.

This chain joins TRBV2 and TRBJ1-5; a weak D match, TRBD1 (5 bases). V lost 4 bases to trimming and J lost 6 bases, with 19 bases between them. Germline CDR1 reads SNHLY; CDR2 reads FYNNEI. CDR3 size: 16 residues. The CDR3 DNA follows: TGTGCCAGCAGTGGGGGCGGCACCAAGTCGTTTCAGCCCCAGCATTTT. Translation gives CASSGGGTKSFQPQHF.

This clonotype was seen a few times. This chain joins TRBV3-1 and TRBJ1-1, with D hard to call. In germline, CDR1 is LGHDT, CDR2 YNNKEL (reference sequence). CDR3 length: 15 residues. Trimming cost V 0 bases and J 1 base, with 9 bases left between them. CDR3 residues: CASSQEVQRNTEAFF. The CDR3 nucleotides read TGTGCCAGCAGCCAAGAGGTACAGAGGAACACTGAAGCTTTCTTT.

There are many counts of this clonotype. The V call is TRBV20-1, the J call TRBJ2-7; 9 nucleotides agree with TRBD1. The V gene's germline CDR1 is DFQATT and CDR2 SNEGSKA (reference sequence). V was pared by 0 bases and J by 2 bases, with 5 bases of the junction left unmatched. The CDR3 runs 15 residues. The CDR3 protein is CSARDPGQGTYEQYF. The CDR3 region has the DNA TGCAGTGCTAGAGACCCGGGACAGGGTACCTACGAGCAGTACTTC.

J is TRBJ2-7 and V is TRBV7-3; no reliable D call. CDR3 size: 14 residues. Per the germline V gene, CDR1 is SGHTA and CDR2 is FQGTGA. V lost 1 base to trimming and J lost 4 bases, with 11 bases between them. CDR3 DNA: TGTGCCAGCAGCTTAATGCCTAGTATGTACGAGCAGTACTTC. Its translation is CASSLMPSMYEQYF.

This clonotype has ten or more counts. The DNA of the CDR3 is TGTGCCAGCAGCTTCGACAGGGCGAACACTGAAGCTTTCTTT. Translation: CASSFDRANTEAFF. This chain connects TRBV7-9 to TRBJ1-1; TRBD1 matches at 7 bases. V was clipped by 3 bases and J by 1 base; unmatched bases: 2. The CDR3 is 14 amino acids. Germline V gene lookup returns CDR1 SEHNR and CDR2 FQNEAQ (reference sequence). Supplemented by reference TRBV7-9 and TRBJ1-1, the full variable domain reads DTGVSQNPRHKITKRGQNVTFRCDPISEHNRLYWYRQTLGQGPEFLTYFQNEAQLEKSRLLSDRFSAERPKGSFSTLEIQRTEQGDSAMYLCASSFDRANTEAFFGQGTRLTVV.

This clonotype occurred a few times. CDR3 residues: CSVEDTDSKSRNLDNEQFF. DNA for the CDR3: TGCAGCGTTGAAGATACGGACAGCAAATCTCGGAATCTTGACAATGAGCAGTTCTTC. This chain joins TRBV29-1 and TRBJ2-1; TRBD1 is a possible D gene (6 bases). V was cut by 0 bases and J by 5 bases, with 26 bases left in between. CDR1 is SQVTM and CDR2 is ANQGSEA in the germline V gene. The CDR3 contains 19 residues.

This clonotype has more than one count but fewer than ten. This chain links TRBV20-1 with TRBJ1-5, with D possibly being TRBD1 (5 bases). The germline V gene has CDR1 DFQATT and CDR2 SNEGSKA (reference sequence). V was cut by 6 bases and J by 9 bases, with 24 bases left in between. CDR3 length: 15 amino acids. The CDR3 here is CSAPRDRGFWTPQHF. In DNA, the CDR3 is TGCAGTGCCCCCCGGGACCGAGGATTTTGGACGCCCCAGCATTTT.

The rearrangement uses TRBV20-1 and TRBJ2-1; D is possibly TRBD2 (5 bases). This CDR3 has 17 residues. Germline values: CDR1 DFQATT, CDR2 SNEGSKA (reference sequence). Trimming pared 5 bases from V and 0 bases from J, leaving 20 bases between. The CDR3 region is CSAPKGVETSSYNEQFF. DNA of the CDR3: TGCAGTGCTCCGAAGGGAGTAGAGACGAGCTCCTACAATGAGCAGTTCTTC.

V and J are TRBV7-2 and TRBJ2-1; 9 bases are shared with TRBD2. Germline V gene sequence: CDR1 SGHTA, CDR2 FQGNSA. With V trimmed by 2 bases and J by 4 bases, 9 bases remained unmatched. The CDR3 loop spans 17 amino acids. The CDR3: CASSLTGGGALYNEQFF. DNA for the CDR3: TGTGCCAGCAGCTTAACCGGCGGGGGGGCCCTTTACAATGAGCAGTTCTTC.

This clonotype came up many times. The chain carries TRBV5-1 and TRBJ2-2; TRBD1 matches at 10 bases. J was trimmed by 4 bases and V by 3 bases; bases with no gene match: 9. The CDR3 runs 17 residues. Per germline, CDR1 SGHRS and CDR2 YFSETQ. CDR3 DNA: TGCGCCAGCAGCTGGGACCTGCGGACAGGGGGCACCGGGGAGCTGTTTTTT. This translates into CASSWDLRTGGTGELFF.

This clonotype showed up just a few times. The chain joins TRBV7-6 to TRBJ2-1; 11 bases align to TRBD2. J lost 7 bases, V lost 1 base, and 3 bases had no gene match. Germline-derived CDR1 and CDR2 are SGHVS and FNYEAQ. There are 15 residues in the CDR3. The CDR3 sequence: CASSLGASGRNEQFF. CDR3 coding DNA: TGTGCCAGCAGCTTAGGGGCTAGCGGGAGGAATGAGCAGTTCTTC.

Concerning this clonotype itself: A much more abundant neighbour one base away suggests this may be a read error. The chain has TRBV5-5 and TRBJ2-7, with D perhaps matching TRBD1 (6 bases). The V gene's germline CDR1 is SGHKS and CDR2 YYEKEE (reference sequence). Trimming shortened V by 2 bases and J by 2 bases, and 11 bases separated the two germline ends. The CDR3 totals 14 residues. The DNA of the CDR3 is TGTGCCAGCAGCTTCCGACAGGTCACCTACGAGCAGTACTTC. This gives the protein CASSFRQVTYEQYF. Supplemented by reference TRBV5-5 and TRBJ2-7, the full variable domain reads DAGVTQSPTHLIKTRGQQVTLRCSPISGHKSVSWYQQVLGQGPQFIFQYYEKEERGRGNFPDRFSARQFPNYSSELNVNALLLGDSALYLCASSFRQVTYEQYFGPGTRLTVT.

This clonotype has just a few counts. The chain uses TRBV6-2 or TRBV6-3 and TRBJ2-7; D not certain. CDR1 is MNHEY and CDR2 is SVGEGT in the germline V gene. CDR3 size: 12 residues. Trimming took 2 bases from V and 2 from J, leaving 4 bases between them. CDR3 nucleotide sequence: TGTGCCAGCAGTTACAGTGCCTACGAGCAGTACTTC. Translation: CASSYSAYEQYF.

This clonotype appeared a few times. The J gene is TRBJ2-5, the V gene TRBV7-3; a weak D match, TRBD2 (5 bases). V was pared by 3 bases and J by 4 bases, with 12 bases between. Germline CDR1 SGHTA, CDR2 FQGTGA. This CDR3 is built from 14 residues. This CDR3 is CASSFGLEGETQYF. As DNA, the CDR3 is TGTGCCAGCAGCTTCGGACTCGAGGGAGAGACCCAGTACTTC.

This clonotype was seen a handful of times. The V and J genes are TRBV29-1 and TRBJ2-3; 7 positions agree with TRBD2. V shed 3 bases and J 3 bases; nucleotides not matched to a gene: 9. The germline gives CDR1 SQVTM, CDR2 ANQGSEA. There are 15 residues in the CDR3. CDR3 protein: CSVDGGEGGTDTQYF. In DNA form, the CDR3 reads TGCAGCGTTGACGGAGGGGAGGGTGGAACAGATACGCAGTATTTT.

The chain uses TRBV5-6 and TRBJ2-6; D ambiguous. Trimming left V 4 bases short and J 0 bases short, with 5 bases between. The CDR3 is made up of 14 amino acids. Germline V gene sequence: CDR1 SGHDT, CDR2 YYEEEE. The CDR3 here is CASSMSSGANVLTF. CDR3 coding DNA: TGTGCCAGCAGCATGAGCTCTGGGGCCAACGTCCTGACTTTC.